Presented here are 22 T cell receptor beta chains from one specimen sequenced in a study of blood T cell repertoires in COVID-19. Sequencing was performed with immunoSEQ multiplex PCR; in TCRdb, only in-frame clones are kept and a portion is missing. The sample has around 180,000 clones; nearly 90% are singletons. The sequencing sample was made of PBMCs or T cells enriched from blood (not recorded which). All receptors derive from a woman aged 40 to 49 with acute COVID-19.

The chain employs TRBV10-3 and TRBJ2-1; 12 positions match TRBD2. The CDR3 covers 14 residues. V lost 5 bases to trimming and J lost 9 bases; unmatched junction nucleotides: 5. Per the germline V gene, CDR1 is ENHRY and CDR2 is SYGVKD. In nucleotides, the CDR3 is TGTGCCATCAGTCCTAGCGGGGGGGCCGGTGAGCAGTTCTTC. This sequence encodes CAISPSGGAGEQFF.

J is TRBJ2-3 and V is TRBV5-6; tentatively, D is TRBD1 (6 bases). The CDR3 length is 13 residues. In germline, CDR1 is SGHDT, CDR2 YYEEEE. V lost 6 bases and J 5 bases, leaving 13 bases between the germline ends. The CDR3 coding sequence is TGTGCCAGCACCCCGGACAGAGAAGATACGCAGTATTTT. Protein sequence: CASTPDREDTQYF.

The rearrangement joins TRBV2 to TRBJ2-7, with D perhaps TRBD2 (6 bases). The ends were cut back, 7 bases at V and 2 bases at J, with 9 bases in the middle. Germline CDR1 and CDR2: SNHLY and FYNNEI. The CDR3 covers 12 residues. CDR3 amino acids: CASTGGAYEQYF. CDR3 nucleotide sequence: TGTGCCAGCACCGGAGGGGCCTACGAGCAGTACTTC. The complete variable domain, with remaining parts taken from reference TRBV2 and TRBJ2-7, reads EPEVTQTPSHQVTQMGQEVILRCVPISNHLYFYWYRQILGQKVEFLVSFYNNEISEKSEIFDDQFSVERPDGSNFTLKIRSTKLEDSAMYFCASTGGAYEQYFGPGTRLTVT.

V gene TRBV3-1 (or the pseudogene TRBV3-2) combines with J gene TRBJ1-2; D gene unclear. The germline gives CDR1 LGHDT, CDR2 YNNKEL (reference sequence). The CDR3 is made up of 14 amino acids. V was clipped by 1 base and J by 4 bases, with 10 bases between them. CDR3 protein: CASSQGGLPYGYTF. CDR3 DNA sequence: TGTGCCAGCAGCCAAGGCGGTCTTCCCTATGGCTACACCTTC.

The rearrangement uses TRBV19 and TRBJ2-1; D is possibly TRBD2 (5 bases). This CDR3 has 12 residues. Between the trimmed V and J ends, which lost 6 bases and 4 bases, there was a span of 7 bases. Germline V gives CDR1 LNHDA, CDR2 SQIVND (reference sequence). As DNA, the CDR3 is TGTGCCAGTAGGGACTCGTACAATGAGCAGTTCTTC. Protein product: CASRDSYNEQFF.

This clone was recorded once. The junction departs from germline at one end; a sequencing error may be responsible. V is TRBV18 and J is TRBJ2-2; D is perhaps TRBD2 (5 bases). Germline loops: CDR1 KGHSH, CDR2 LQKENI. The CDR3 runs to 16 residues. The CDR3 DNA is TGTGCCAGCTCGCCACAGACGGGGTCGGACACCGGGGAGCTGTTTTTT. Protein sequence: CASSPQTGSDTGELFF.

V is TRBV19 and J is TRBJ2-1; TRBD2 matches at 7 bases. The CDR3 runs 15 residues. V trimming: 6 bases; J trimming: 6 bases; junction bases outside the gene matches: 11. Germline V CDR1 and CDR2: LNHDA, SQIVND (reference sequence). This chain's CDR3 is CASSSRAGAVNEQFF. DNA of the CDR3: TGTGCCAGTAGCTCGAGGGCGGGAGCGGTCAATGAGCAGTTCTTC.

The chain uses TRBV10-2 and TRBJ2-1; TRBD2 aligns across 10 bases. The CDR3 contains 17 residues. The V gene's germline CDR1 is WSHSY and CDR2 SAAADI. J lost 1 base, V lost 4 bases, and 7 bases had no gene match. The DNA of the CDR3 is TGCGCCAGCAGTGGGCTTTGGACTAGCGGTTCCTACAATGAGCAGTTCTTC. This encodes CASSGLWTSGSYNEQFF.

The chain couples TRBV28 to TRBJ1-2; TRBD1 aligns across 8 bases. CDR3 length: 15 amino acids. In germline, CDR1 is MDHEN, CDR2 SYDVKM. Trimming cost V 3 bases and J 3 bases; bases outside gene matches: 6. CDR3 in DNA: TGTGCCAGCAGTTTTGGGGACAGGAGTCACTATGGCTACACCTTC. It yields the protein CASSFGDRSHYGYTF.

The chain recombines TRBV19 with TRBJ1-2; D might be TRBD1 (6 bases). V lost 5 bases and J lost 3, with 13 bases in between. In germline, CDR1 is LNHDA, CDR2 SQIVND (reference sequence). The CDR3 covers 14 residues. The CDR3 DNA is TGTGCCAGTAGTGCCCAGGGGTTGGACTATGGCTACACCTTC. Translating it yields CASSAQGLDYGYTF.

The CDR3 loop reads CASTGTGGYGYTF. As DNA, the CDR3 is TGTGCCAGCACCGGGACAGGGGGCTATGGCTACACCTTC. The V gene is TRBV9, the J gene TRBJ1-2, with 11 bases fitting TRBD1. The V segment lost 6 bases and the J segment 4 bases; nucleotides outside the gene matches: 2. This CDR3 has 13 amino acids. CDR1 is SGDLS and CDR2 is YYNGEE in the germline V gene.

This clone was seen only once. J is TRBJ1-3 and V is TRBV2; D gene unclear. CDR3 length equals 16 residues. Germline CDR1 SNHLY, CDR2 FYNNEI. The V end was cut by 2 bases, the J end by 1 base, with 12 bases between. Written as DNA, the CDR3 is TGTGCCAGCAGTGAAACCCGGGTTGAATCTGGAAACACCATATATTTT. Translated: CASSETRVESGNTIYF. Complete variable domain (other parts from reference TRBV2 and TRBJ1-3): EPEVTQTPSHQVTQMGQEVILRCVPISNHLYFYWYRQILGQKVEFLVSFYNNEISEKSEIFDDQFSVERPDGSNFTLKIRSTKLEDSAMYFCASSETRVESGNTIYFGEGSWLTVV.

The chain is built from TRBV3-1 (or the pseudogene TRBV3-2) and TRBJ2-1; D might be TRBD2 (6 bases). Trimming took 4 bases from V and 9 from J, leaving 13 bases between them. Per the germline V gene, CDR1 is LGHDT and CDR2 is YNNKEL (reference sequence). This CDR3 comprises 13 residues. The CDR3, as DNA: TGTGCCAGCAGCCTCCTCCGGGGGATTGAGCAGTTCTTC. Translating it yields CASSLLRGIEQFF.

The chain links TRBV4-1 to TRBJ2-2, with 8 nucleotides matching TRBD1. This CDR3 is built from 17 residues. Germline CDR1 MGHRA, CDR2 YSYEKL. The V and J ends lost 0 bases and 6 bases, in that order; junction bases with no gene match: 9. The chain's CDR3 is CASSQDPQGAGAGELFF. The CDR3 DNA is TGCGCCAGCAGCCAAGATCCGCAGGGGGCAGGCGCCGGGGAGCTGTTTTTT.

The chain joins TRBV3-1 (or the pseudogene TRBV3-2) to TRBJ2-2, with no clear D. Trimming stripped 0 bases from V and 6 bases from J, with 14 bases between. Germline CDR1 LGHDT, CDR2 YNNKEL (reference sequence). The CDR3 is 16 amino acids. Written as DNA, the CDR3 is TGTGCCAGCAGCCAAGACGGCAGGTTGCCCGCCGGGGAGCTGTTTTTT. Translating gives CASSQDGRLPAGELFF.

The rearrangement links TRBV19 to TRBJ2-7; 9 bases are a match to TRBD1. CDR1 and CDR2 (germline): LNHDA, SQIVND (reference sequence). Losses at the gene ends were 3 bases for V and 7 bases for J; bases not matched to a gene: 4. CDR3 length: 13 residues. CDR3 coding DNA: TGTGCCAGTAGTATGGGGACAGGGCGAGAGCAGTACTTC. This encodes CASSMGTGREQYF.

The CDR3 region is CASSSGGAYEQYF. Here the CDR3 DNA reads TGTGCCAGCTCCAGCGGGGGGGCCTACGAGCAGTACTTC. The chain links TRBV12-3 or TRBV12-4 to TRBJ2-7, with 10 bases aligning to TRBD2. CDR3 length equals 13 residues. V was clipped by 8 bases and J by 2 bases; unmatched bases: 3.

The chain carries TRBV4-2 and TRBJ1-1, with TRBD1 as a possible D gene (6 bases). The germline CDR1 and CDR2 sequences are LGHNA and YNFKEQ. CDR3 length: 14 amino acids. V was shortened by 0 bases and J by 8 bases, with 13 bases between the two germline ends. The CDR3 DNA follows: TGTGCCAGCAGCCAAGATCGAGGGCAGGGGGAAGCTTTCTTT. As protein: CASSQDRGQGEAFF.

The gene calls are TRBV28 and TRBJ2-6; 7 positions match TRBD1. The CDR3 extends over 19 amino acids. Trimming took 6 bases from V and 0 from J; bases not matched to a gene: 14. Germline CDR1 and CDR2: MDHEN and SYDVKM. The CDR3 reads CASSSLGQLSSSGANVLTF. CDR3 nucleotide sequence: TGTGCCAGCAGCTCCTTGGGACAGCTATCGAGCTCTGGGGCCAACGTCCTGACTTTC.

The V and J genes are TRBV7-9 and TRBJ1-2, with TRBD1 matching 7 bases. The germline CDR1 and CDR2 sequences are SEHNR and FQNEAQ (reference sequence). The CDR3 is 15 amino acids. V lost 1 base, J lost 4 bases, and 6 bases stayed unmatched. In DNA form, the CDR3 reads TGTGCCAGCAGCTTAGGAGGACAGGATAGCTATGGCTACACCTTC. Residues: CASSLGGQDSYGYTF.

This chain connects TRBV14 to TRBJ1-6; 7 bases are a match to TRBD1. This CDR3 spans 14 amino acids. From germline, CDR1 is SGHDN and CDR2 FVKESK. V was pared by 5 bases and J by 8 bases, with 6 bases of the junction left unmatched. In DNA form, the CDR3 reads TGTGCCAGCAGCTTACGAACAGGGGATTCACCCCTCCACTTT. It yields the protein CASSLRTGDSPLHF.

This clone was recorded a few times. V is TRBV12-5 and J is TRBJ2-7; TRBD1 agrees at 9 bases. The CDR3 is 14 residues long. Trimming removed 5 bases from V and 5 bases from J; junction bases left unmatched: 7. Germline CDR1 reads LGHNT; CDR2 reads FRNRAP. The CDR3 DNA follows: TGTGCTAGTGGTGCGGACAGGGGAACGGACGAGCAGTACTTC. Translation gives CASGADRGTDEQYF.